This is a list of T cell receptor beta chains from one sample in a study of tumor-infiltrating lymphocytes in localized non-small cell lung cancer. TCRdb keeps only in-frame clones here, not all; method: immunoSEQ multiplex PCR. The sample yields around 17,000 clones, about 42% seen once. Sequenced: lung tumor tissue. The receptors come from a human donor with non-small cell lung cancer. Both conserved end residues are part of each CDR3. A D gene is named only where the DNA matches it firmly. For some rows the clone size is stated as once, few or many, or as a class when expanded; others skip it.

D gene	V gene	clone size	J gene	CDR3 protein	CDR3 DNA
TRBD1	TRBV6-1	few	TRBJ1-2	CASSPDRTSGYTF	TGTGCCAGCAGTCCGGACAGGACCTCCGGCTACACCTTC
.	TRBV2	medium-sized	TRBJ1-1	CATFRPSNTEAFF	TGTGCCACCTTCCGGCCCTCGAACACTGAAGCTTTCTTT
TRBD1	TRBV4-1	.	TRBJ2-1	CASSQPDRTHNEQFF	TGCGCCAGCAGCCAGCCGGACAGGACCCACAATGAGCAGTTCTTC
TRBD1	TRBV5-1	many	TRBJ1-4	CASSLGQGARDEKLFF	TGCGCCAGCAGCTTGGGGCAGGGGGCGCGAGATGAAAAACTGTTTTTT
TRBD2	TRBV28	medium-sized	TRBJ2-3	CASSLPGGPTDTQYF	TGTGCCAGCAGTTTACCGGGGGGGCCCACAGATACGCAGTATTTT
.	TRBV29-1	few	TRBJ1-2	CSVGERDTHYGYTF	TGCAGCGTTGGCGAACGGGACACTCACTATGGCTACACCTTC
.	TRBV10-3	.	TRBJ1-5	CAIGQGIDQPQHF	TGTGCCATCGGTCAGGGGATCGATCAGCCCCAGCATTTT
TRBD2	TRBV19	once	TRBJ2-7	CASTGGYEQYF	TGTGCCAGTACGGGGGGATACGAGCAGTACTTC
.	TRBV5-3	few	TRBJ1-6	CARSLGESSYNSPLHF	TGTGCCAGAAGCTTGGGGGAAAGCTCCTATAATTCACCCCTCCACTTT
.	TRBV16	.	TRBJ1-1	CASSQSILGGVWNTEAFF	TGTGCCAGCAGCCAATCGATATTGGGGGGCGTGTGGAACACTGAAGCTTTCTTT
TRBD2	TRBV11-3	few	TRBJ2-1	CASSLGGLAGGQSHNEQFF	TGTGCCAGCAGCCTAGGAGGGCTAGCGGGGGGGCAGTCCCACAATGAGCAGTTCTTC
.	TRBV7-2	.	TRBJ2-3	CASRTTDASRLADTQYF	TGTGCCAGCAGAACGACAGATGCTAGCAGGCTCGCAGATACGCAGTATTTT
TRBD1	TRBV27	few	TRBJ1-5	CASSTGSNQPQHF	TGTGCCAGCTCGACAGGGAGCAATCAGCCCCAGCATTTT
TRBD1	TRBV27	.	TRBJ2-1	CASSKLRDRGSYNEQFF	TGTGCCAGCAGCAAGTTAAGGGACAGGGGATCCTACAATGAGCAGTTCTTC
TRBD1	TRBV4-2	.	TRBJ1-4	CASSRTSIRDSSEKLFF	TGTGCCAGCAGCCGCACTTCAATCCGGGACAGTTCTGAAAAACTGTTTTTT
TRBD1	TRBV28	few	TRBJ2-7	CASTQFRGQGSYEQYF	TGTGCCAGCACCCAATTCCGCGGACAGGGGAGCTACGAGCAGTACTTC
TRBD1	TRBV27	.	TRBJ1-4	CASSFYGTGETNEKLFF	TGTGCCAGCAGTTTTTACGGGACAGGGGAAACTAATGAAAAACTGTTTTTT
TRBD1	TRBV19	.	TRBJ2-3	CASQPRGRDTDTQYF	TGTGCCAGTCAACCCAGGGGGCGAGACACAGATACGCAGTATTTT
.	TRBV7-9	.	TRBJ1-1	CASSPRTAVNTEAFF	TGTGCCAGCAGCCCTAGGACAGCCGTGAACACTGAAGCTTTCTTT
TRBD2	TRBV10-2	medium-sized	TRBJ2-7	CATRGVGNSYEQYF	TGCGCCACGCGGGGGGTGGGGAACTCCTACGAGCAGTACTTC